The source of this TCR beta chain is a study of cytomegalovirus exposure and HLA in healthy donors. Across the study: A previous analysis identified fewer than 130 million unique TCR beta sequences derived from some 170 million T cells.

Researchers ran the PCR with 60 Vbeta and 13 Jbeta primers. Some clones are missing from TCRdb's copy, which holds only in-frame ones; the method was immunoSEQ multiplex PCR. Among about 140,000 clones listed, 73% were seen once. Study-wide points: A later analysis reportedly found fewer N-insertions in an Asian-associated ancestry cluster than the roughly 670-donor mean. The authors confirmed in vitro that three CMV-associated chains were specific for CMV antigens. Per a prior analysis, the majority of TCR beta V segments were productive roughly 87% or roughly 30% of the time.

CDR3 size: 14 residues. Trimming stripped 3 bases from V and 4 bases from J, with 14 bases between. Germline V gene data show CDR1 as SGHRS and CDR2 as YFSETQ. Points on this clone: Its target is unknown.

Material: PBMCs. The source of this sequence is a human donor in good health. This chain links TRBV5-1 with TRBJ2-7; D possibly corresponds to TRBD2 (6 bases). DNA of the CDR3: TGCGCCAGCAGCTCGGAAGCTCTAGCGTACGAGCAGTACTTC. It yields the protein CASSSEALAYEQYF.